The 28 T cell receptor beta chains listed next were all sequenced from one sample in a study of early T cells in non-severe SARS-CoV-2 infection. From the 5' RACE reads, TCRdb called clonotypes with MiXCR, one entry per CDR3 protein. The table records some 40,000 distinct CDR3 sequences, approximately 6.1% of them present only once. The sequenced sample was whole blood, obtained at baseline. The receptors here all came from an adult who was a healthcare worker with PCR-confirmed SARS-CoV-2 infection or an uninfected control (not recorded which).

This chain connects TRBV7-2 to TRBJ2-7; D possibly matches TRBD1 or TRBD2 (6 bases each). This CDR3 region has 15 residues. The V gene's germline CDR1 is SGHTA and CDR2 FQGNSA. V shed 2 bases and J shed 12 bases, with 23 bases lying between them. DNA for the CDR3: TGTGCCAGCAGCTTAATAGGCGGGACACCTATTTCCGGGTACTTC. As protein: CASSLIGGTPISGYF.

At least ten counts were recorded for this clonotype. This chain joins TRBV18 and TRBJ1-1; D is unclear. The V and J ends lost 6 bases and 2 bases respectively, with 16 bases between them. CDR1 is KGHSH, CDR2 LQKENI, per germline. The CDR3 is 15 residues long. CDR3 region: CASSPLGLGNTEAFF. CDR3 coding DNA: TGTGCCAGCTCCCCCCTTGGTCTGGGAAACACTGAAGCTTTCTTT. Variable domain in full (rest from reference TRBV18 and TRBJ1-1): NAGVMQNPRHLVRRRGQEARLRCSPMKGHSHVYWYRQLPEEGLKFMVYLQKENIIDESGMPKERFSAEFPKEGPSILRIQQVVRGDSAAYFCASSPLGLGNTEAFFGQGTRLTVV.

This clonotype was counted a few times. J is TRBJ2-7 and V is TRBV9, with TRBD1 identical over 11 bases. Trimming cost V 3 bases and J 6 bases; bases outside gene matches: 5. CDR1 is SGDLS and CDR2 is YYNGEE in the germline V gene. The CDR3 is 14 amino acids. CDR3 DNA sequence: TGTGCCAGCAGCGCACCGGGGACAGGGGGCGAGCAGTACTTC. It translates to CASSAPGTGGEQYF.

In its sample, this clonotype was seen a few times. This chain uses TRBV6-5 with TRBJ2-2; a weak D match, TRBD2 (5 bases). Germline assignment: CDR1 MNHEY and CDR2 SVGAGI. The CDR3 sequence is 16 residues long. V lost 5 bases and J lost 5, with 18 bases in between. CDR3 DNA: TGTGCCAGCAGTGTCGGCCGGGGTTTACTAACCGGGGAGCTGTTTTTT. It yields the protein CASSVGRGLLTGELFF.

Many counts were recorded for this clonotype. V is TRBV20-1 and J is TRBJ2-5; D not resolved. The CDR3 has 16 residues. V gave up 3 bases and J gave up 1 base, with 18 bases separating them. Germline lookup yields CDR1 DFQATT and CDR2 SNEGSKA (reference sequence). CDR3 nucleotides: TGCAGTGCTAGTCCCGCGAAGGGCGAGGTCCAAGAGACCCAGTACTTC. Translation: CSASPAKGEVQETQYF.

The chain combines TRBV12-3 or TRBV12-4 with TRBJ1-6; D gene uncertain. V was trimmed by 0 bases and J by 4 bases, leaving 7 bases between them. The CDR3 has 15 residues. CDR3 bases: TGTGCCAGCAGTTTAGCGCCGGGATATAATTCACCCCTCCACTTT. It specifies CASSLAPGYNSPLHF.

J is TRBJ2-1 and V is TRBV6-6; D remains unclear. Germline V lookup: CDR1 MNHNY, CDR2 SVGAGI (reference sequence). The CDR3 is 14 amino acids. V was cut by 1 base and J by 1 base, with 5 bases left in between. Here the CDR3 DNA reads TGTGCCAGCAGTTACTTCCCTTCCTACAATGAGCAGTTCTTC. It codes for CASSYFPSYNEQFF.

This clonotype was recorded at least ten times. Here the CDR3 reads CASSPRKGTLGNEQFF. In nucleotides, the CDR3 is TGTGCCAGCAGCCCGAGAAAGGGGACTCTAGGGAATGAGCAGTTCTTC. The rearrangement uses TRBV3-1 and TRBJ2-1; D might be TRBD2 (6 bases). The CDR3 is made up of 16 amino acids. The ends were cut back, 4 bases at V and 7 bases at J, with 20 bases in the middle. In germline, CDR1 is LGHDT, CDR2 YNNKEL (reference sequence).

This clonotype was counted only a few times. This rearrangement joins TRBV4-3 to TRBJ2-3, with TRBD2 identical over 9 bases. J gave up 2 bases and V 0 bases, and 9 bases lay outside the gene matches. CDR1 and CDR2 (germline): LGHNA, YSLEER. The CDR3 is made up of 18 amino acids. The CDR3 DNA reads TGCGCCAGCAGCCAAGATTCCCCGGGACTAGCTAACACAGATACGCAGTATTTT. Amino acid sequence: CASSQDSPGLANTDTQYF.

This clonotype occurred many times. The chain recombines TRBV6-2 or TRBV6-3 with TRBJ2-2, with 7 bases that match TRBD2. The germline V gene encodes CDR1 MNHEY and CDR2 SVGEGT. This CDR3 has 16 residues. The ends lost 2 bases at V and 7 bases at J; junction bases unmatched: 10. The CDR3 bases are TGTGCCAGCAGTTACCCCAGAGGCGGGAGCGGCGGGGAGCTGTTTTTT. As protein: CASSYPRGGSGGELFF.

The sample holds many counts of this clonotype. The chain employs TRBV5-5 and TRBJ1-1, with 7 nucleotides matching TRBD1. The germline V gene encodes CDR1 SGHKS and CDR2 YYEKEE (reference sequence). The CDR3 loop spans 16 amino acids. V shed 3 bases, J shed 3 bases, and the junction held 11 bases outside the gene matches. The CDR3 nucleotides are TGTGCCAGCAGCTCCCGACAGGGTTTGGGGCACACTGAAGCTTTCTTT. Amino acids: CASSSRQGLGHTEAFF.

This clonotype was found many times. V gene TRBV5-1 combines with J gene TRBJ2-1, with 15 bases aligning to TRBD2. The J segment lost 6 bases and the V segment lost 5 bases, leaving 6 bases of the junction unmatched. The CDR3 totals 16 residues. Germline V lookup: CDR1 SGHRS, CDR2 YFSETQ. The CDR3: CASRGLAGGPANEQFF. In nucleotides, the CDR3 is TGCGCCAGCAGAGGACTAGCGGGAGGGCCAGCCAATGAGCAGTTCTTC.

The chain combines TRBV19 with TRBJ2-1; 7 nucleotides agree with TRBD1. This CDR3 has 14 amino acids. Trimming at V came to 4 bases and at J to 10 bases, leaving 10 bases not matched to a gene. Germline V lookup: CDR1 LNHDA, CDR2 SQIVND (reference sequence). The CDR3 region is CASSTGTDKGEQFF. CDR3 DNA: TGTGCCAGTAGTACCGGGACAGACAAGGGCGAGCAGTTCTTC.

This clonotype occurred many times. The chain uses TRBV20-1 and TRBJ2-7; D perhaps matches TRBD2 (6 bases). Trimming shortened V by 1 base and J by 6 bases, and 16 bases separated the two germline ends. This CDR3 has 14 amino acids. The germline CDR1 and CDR2 sequences are DFQATT and SNEGSKA (reference sequence). The CDR3 nucleotides read TGCAGTGCTAGAGCTGCTAGCGAGGTTTCCGAGCAGTACTTC. The encoded protein is CSARAASEVSEQYF.

The sample holds many counts of this clonotype. The V call is TRBV18, the J call TRBJ1-2; TRBD1 agrees at 7 bases. The V gene end was trimmed by 4 bases and the J gene end by 2 bases; junction bases not matched to a gene: 4. The CDR3 has 14 amino acids. The germline gives CDR1 KGHSH, CDR2 LQKENI. The CDR3 region has the DNA TGTGCCAGCTCACTACCGACAGGGAACTATGGCTACACCTTC. Translation gives CASSLPTGNYGYTF.

This clonotype was recorded many times. In DNA, the CDR3 is TGCAGTGCTGGGACAGGGCACGACTATGGCTACACCTTC. Translation: CSAGTGHDYGYTF. The chain links TRBV20-1 to TRBJ1-2; 9 bases are shared with TRBD1. The germline V gene has CDR1 DFQATT and CDR2 SNEGSKA (reference sequence). The CDR3 sequence is 13 residues long. With 5 bases clipped from V and 3 bases from J, the junction kept 4 bases outside the gene matches.

This clonotype was seen a handful of times. This rearrangement joins TRBV28 to TRBJ2-7; a possible D gene is TRBD1 (5 bases). Germline V gene data show CDR1 as MDHEN and CDR2 as SYDVKM. The CDR3 length is 17 residues. V was trimmed by 2 bases and J by 0 bases, leaving 17 bases between them. The CDR3 DNA is TGTGCCAGCAGTTTAAAGGCCCTTCTCCAGGGCTCCTACGAGCAGTACTTC. Translating gives CASSLKALLQGSYEQYF.

This clonotype appeared a few times. This chain joins TRBV12-3 or TRBV12-4 and TRBJ1-6; D unresolved. This CDR3 region has 12 residues. V lost 6 bases to trimming and J lost 9 bases, with 9 bases between them. The CDR3 loop reads CASSELGSPLHF. CDR3 bases: TGTGCCAGCAGCGAGCTAGGTTCACCCCTCCACTTT.

Many counts were recorded for this clonotype. The chain has TRBV7-2 and TRBJ2-1; perhaps TRBD2 as D (6 bases). The CDR3 covers 13 residues. Germline CDR1 SGHTA, CDR2 FQGNSA. V was cut by 1 base and J by 9 bases, with 10 bases left in between. In nucleotides, the CDR3 is TGTGCCAGCAGCTTAGAGGGACTGGGTGAGCAGTTCTTC. This codes for CASSLEGLGEQFF.

In this sample, this clonotype turned up many times. The chain couples TRBV7-9 to TRBJ2-7; tentatively, D is TRBD1 (5 bases). V was clipped by 1 base and J by 6 bases, with 13 bases between them. From germline, CDR1 is SEHNR and CDR2 FQNEAQ (reference sequence). This CDR3 is 14 amino acids long. CDR3 DNA: TGTGCCAGCAGCTTAGAAAAGGGGCAGGGCGAGCAGTACTTC. Translation: CASSLEKGQGEQYF.

This clonotype was seen repeatedly, ten times or more. V and J are TRBV30 and TRBJ1-1, with D perhaps TRBD1 (5 bases). In germline, CDR1 is GTSNPN, CDR2 SVGIG (reference sequence). The CDR3 length is 14 residues. Trimming stripped 0 bases from V and 1 base from J, with 9 bases between. The CDR3 DNA reads TGTGCCTGGAGTGTTGGTGGGACGAACACTGAAGCTTTCTTT. Protein: CAWSVGGTNTEAFF.

This clonotype was counted ten times or more. The rearrangement uses TRBV4-1 and TRBJ1-1; D may be TRBD1 (6 bases). Germline V gives CDR1 MGHRA, CDR2 YSYEKL. V lost 5 bases and J lost 1, with 20 bases in between. CDR3 length equals 17 residues. CDR3 sequence (DNA): TGCGCCAGCAGCAGGGGAGGGGGAGCGCAGACGAACACTGAAGCTTTCTTT. Translated: CASSRGGGAQTNTEAFF.

The V gene is TRBV10-3, the J gene TRBJ2-1; 11 bases fit TRBD1. This CDR3 comprises 13 residues. Germline V gene sequence: CDR1 ENHRY, CDR2 SYGVKD. Trimming removed 10 bases from V and 7 bases from J; junction bases left unmatched: 6. The CDR3 sequence is CATGTGGLNEQFF. CDR3 DNA sequence: TGTGCCACAGGGACAGGGGGACTGAATGAGCAGTTCTTC.

In the case of this clonotype: A clone one base away is much larger, so this may be a read error. The gene calls are TRBV4-1 and TRBJ2-7, with TRBD2 matching over 7 bases. Germline V gene data show CDR1 as MGHRA and CDR2 as YSYEKL. The CDR3 extends over 15 amino acids. For the CDR3, the DNA is TGCACCAGCAGCCAAGCTAGCGGAAGCTCCTACGAGCAGTACTTC. This translates into CTSSQASGSSYEQYF.

This clonotype was found many times. This rearrangement joins TRBV19 to TRBJ1-5; the D is unclear. V gave up 10 bases and J gave up 6 bases, with 4 bases separating them. Germline CDR1 is LNHDA and CDR2 is SQIVND (reference sequence). The CDR3 is 9 residues long. CDR3 sequence (DNA): TGTGCCAATTGTCAGCCCCAGCATTTT. Translated, it gives CANCQPQHF.

This clonotype was picked up a small number of times. The chain employs TRBV11-2 and TRBJ1-1; TRBD1 matches at 7 bases. This CDR3 contains 13 residues. V shed 1 base, J shed 7 bases, and the junction held 3 bases outside the gene matches. Germline values: CDR1 SGHAT, CDR2 FQNNGV. As DNA, the CDR3 is TGTGCCAGCAGCTTAGGACAGGGTGTTGAAGCTTTCTTT. Translation gives CASSLGQGVEAFF.

This clonotype was detected ten times or more. The V gene is TRBV7-3, the J gene TRBJ2-5; maybe TRBD2 (6 bases). The CDR3 consists of 17 residues. The V end lost 2 bases, the J end lost 0 bases, and 16 bases lay between the germline ends. Germline loops: CDR1 SGHTA, CDR2 FQGTGA. The CDR3 bases are TGTGCCAGCAGCTTATCGCGTGTTGGCGGGAACCAAGAGACCCAGTACTTC. This gives the protein CASSLSRVGGNQETQYF.

This chain uses TRBV30 with TRBJ2-7, with 7 bases aligning to TRBD2. The V segment lost 1 base and the J segment 0 bases; nucleotides outside the gene matches: 3. The CDR3 contains 14 residues. Germline CDR1 GTSNPN, CDR2 SVGIG (reference sequence). Here the CDR3 reads CAWSGSGVSYEQYF. CDR3 in DNA: TGTGCCTGGAGTGGAAGCGGGGTCTCCTACGAGCAGTACTTC.